This record covers a single T cell receptor beta chain. The data originate from a study of blood T cell repertoires in COVID-19. TCRdb's table, derived via immunoSEQ multiplex PCR, lists solely in-frame clones and lacks some. The sample holds around 270,000 clones, roughly 88% seen once. V lost 1 base and J 4 bases, leaving 5 bases between the germline ends. CDR3 size: 13 residues. Categorization into cohorts depended on clinical history that participants reported. In the 2 weeks before study entry, exposed participants met a COVID-19 case, which was PCR-confirmed or clinician-diagnosed. The origin of this receptor is a woman aged 40 to 50 who had been exposed to COVID-19. V and J are TRBV12-3 or TRBV12-4 and TRBJ2-4; a possible D gene is TRBD2 (5 bases). Specimen: PBMCs or T cells enriched from blood (not recorded which). The CDR3 region is CASSLGLKNIQYF. The DNA for the CDR3 is TGTGCCAGCAGTTTAGGACTAAAAAACATTCAGTACTTC.